Given below is one T cell receptor beta chain in context. Its antigen is as yet unknown. This CDR3 is also generated by other DNA sequences in the sample. The data originate from a study of T cells in localized non-small cell lung cancer. The CDR3 extends over 12 amino acids. Germline assignment: CDR1 KGHSH and CDR2 LQKENI. V was trimmed by 2 bases and J by 2 bases, leaving 3 bases between them. The study, taken as a whole, reports: Higher T cell density in the blood was associated with longer overall survival, whereas higher adjacent-lung clonality associated with shorter survival. Uninvolved adjacent lung showed peak T cell clonality, exceeding tumor. Researchers found a median around 58 of the top 100 tumor clones in adjacent lung.

This table comes from immunoSEQ multiplex PCR, and its TCRdb copy is limited to in-frame clones, with some not included. The sample comprises 4,100 or so clones, approximately 30% of which are singletons, and about a sixth rests with the top ten. The TCR was taken from a man aged 40-75 years with stage II squamous cell lung carcinoma. This specimen consisted of lung tumor tissue, obtained before any cancer treatment. The chain is built from TRBV18 and TRBJ2-5, with D unresolved. CDR3 amino acids: CASSPSQETQYF. The CDR3 DNA is TGTGCCAGCTCACCATCACAAGAGACCCAGTACTTC. The complete variable domain, with remaining parts taken from reference TRBV18 and TRBJ2-5, reads NAGVMQNPRHLVRRRGQEARLRCSPMKGHSHVYWYRQLPEEGLKFMVYLQKENIIDESGMPKERFSAEFPKEGPSILRIQQVVRGDSAAYFCASSPSQETQYFGPGTRLLVL.